This T cell receptor beta chain comes out of a study of OX40 agonist ivuxolimab in advanced cancers. Study as a whole: An agonistic human IgG2 monoclonal antibody against OX40 (CD134) was given.

Libraries were prepared by immunoSEQ multiplex PCR; TCRdb keeps only in-frame clonotypes and omits some of them. This sample yields roughly 97,000 clones, of which 70% to 90% are seen a single time; more than 5.5% belongs to the top ten. Study results and limitations: At 0.1 to 3.0 mg/kg, clonal expansion of CD4+ and CD8+ blood T cells had occurred by week 6.

For this clone: Its antigen is currently unknown.

The sample here was CD4+ or CD8+ T cells sorted from blood, taken in a trial of the OX40 agonist ivuxolimab. This TCR was recovered from an adult with an advanced solid tumor such as melanoma, head and neck, liver or kidney cancer.

The CDR3 protein is CASSSLGGTGGFYNEQFF. The CDR3 DNA reads TGTGCCAGCAGCTCCCTAGGGGGGACAGGGGGCTTTTACAATGAGCAGTTCTTC. This sequence joins TRBV7-2 and TRBJ2-1, with 12 bases fitting TRBD1. V was pared by 4 bases and J by 4 bases, with 11 bases of the junction left unmatched. The CDR3 spans 18 residues. From germline, CDR1 is SGHTA and CDR2 FQGNSA.